The T cell receptor beta chain under discussion was sequenced for a study of long-term antiretroviral therapy in people with HIV. Study observations and caveats: Participants lacked recorded data on ART adherence, viral resistance or therapy changes.

The V and J ends lost 6 bases and 6 bases, in that order; junction bases with no gene match: 5. Germline V gene data show CDR1 as KGHSH and CDR2 as LQKENI. The CDR3 spans 13 residues. On this clone: What it binds is not known.

The assay used was immunoSEQ (version v3.0), run at survey level. What sequencing targeted per sample was about 40,000-50,000 T-cell genomes. Measured with immunoSEQ multiplex PCR; TCRdb has only the in-frame clones, and not every one. The data hold 25,000 to 35,000 clones, with 85% to 95% observed a single time. Each donor had at least one pre-ART and at least two post-ART PBMC samples. Sample: unsorted PBMCs, taken 6.2 years after starting antiretroviral therapy. This receptor was identified in a man in his forties or fifties with HIV. The chain has TRBV18 and TRBJ1-5; 7 bases are a match to TRBD1. CDR3 loop: CASSPNRGQPQHF. CDR3 sequence (DNA): TGTGCCAGCTCCCCGAACAGGGGTCAGCCCCAGCATTTT.